The 18 T cell receptor beta chains listed next were all sequenced from one sample in a study of T-cell memory formation after mild COVID-19. Each CDR3 protein is one row after TCRdb ran MiXCR on the 5' RACE reads. The table includes a few hundred thousand distinct CDR3 sequences, roughly 21% detected once. Sequencing input: PBMCs or a T cell subset sorted from them (not recorded which). The receptor set was obtained from a man in his late teens or twenties who had mild COVID-19 (a few samples of this study predate the infection). Cell type and time point are not known.

V and J are TRBV2 and TRBJ1-2; a possible D gene is TRBD1 (5 bases). The CDR3 covers 13 residues. Germline assignment: CDR1 SNHLY and CDR2 FYNNEI. Trimming cost V 3 bases and J 4 bases, with 9 bases left between them. The CDR3 coding sequence is TGTGCCAGCAGTGAGAGGACAAGCTATGGCTACACCTTC. Translation: CASSERTSYGYTF.

The chain joins TRBV6-2 or TRBV6-3 to TRBJ2-7; 9 bases agree with TRBD1. The CDR3 covers 15 residues. Trimming took 5 bases from V and 4 from J; bases not matched to a gene: 9. The V gene's germline CDR1 is MNHEY and CDR2 SVGEGT. The CDR3 sequence is CASSHNRGLSYEQYF. CDR3 in DNA: TGTGCCAGCAGTCACAACAGGGGGCTTTCGTACGAGCAGTACTTC.

V and J are TRBV4-2 and TRBJ1-2; 12 positions agree with TRBD1. CDR1 is LGHNA and CDR2 is YNFKEQ in the germline V gene. Germline trimming cut 1 base from V and 2 bases from J; bases unmatched to any gene: 2. The CDR3 runs 16 residues. As DNA, the CDR3 is TGTGCCAGCAGCCAAGGGGACAGGGGGCAAAACTATGGCTACACCTTC. Translation gives CASSQGDRGQNYGYTF.

The J gene is TRBJ2-7, the V gene TRBV30; a weak D match, TRBD1 (5 bases). This CDR3 comprises 14 residues. With 2 bases removed from V and 0 bases from J, the gap between germline ends came to 11 bases. Looked up from germline, CDR1 is GTSNPN and CDR2 is SVGIG (reference sequence). CDR3 DNA sequence: TGTGCCTGGAGTCGACAGCTGCGCTCCTACGAGCAGTACTTC. Translating gives CAWSRQLRSYEQYF.

This clonotype showed up just a few times. The chain recombines TRBV4-1 with TRBJ1-6, with 10 bases matching TRBD1. Per the germline V gene, CDR1 is MGHRA and CDR2 is YSYEKL. This CDR3 has 15 amino acids. Losses at the gene ends were 5 bases for V and 9 bases for J; bases not matched to a gene: 7. For the CDR3, the DNA is TGCGCCAGCAGCTTTGTCGGACAGGGGGTTTCACCCCTCCACTTT. The encoded protein is CASSFVGQGVSPLHF.

This clonotype has at least ten counts. CDR3 amino acids: CSAKKGSAGGNTQYF. CDR3 in DNA: TGCAGTGCTAAAAAGGGTTCAGCGGGGGGAAATACGCAGTATTTT. The V gene is TRBV20-1, the J gene TRBJ2-3, with 9 bases matching TRBD2. Trimming at V came to 4 bases and at J to 7 bases, leaving 12 bases not matched to a gene. The CDR3 is 15 residues long. Germline-derived CDR1 and CDR2 are DFQATT and SNEGSKA (reference sequence).

The chain combines TRBV23-1 with TRBJ1-5, with D unclear. TRBV23-1 is placed among ORFs of uncertain function. V gave up 10 bases and J gave up 3 bases, with 13 bases separating them. The CDR3 contains 13 residues. CDR3 protein: CATTDGLNQPQHF. DNA of the CDR3: TGCGCCACCACAGATGGCCTCAATCAGCCCCAGCATTTT.

V and J are TRBV20-1 and TRBJ1-6; 7 bases map to TRBD1. The CDR3 is 15 residues long. Germline CDR1 is DFQATT and CDR2 is SNEGSKA (reference sequence). After removal of 3 bases from V and 6 bases from J, the junction contained 8 bases not matched to a gene. Here the CDR3 DNA reads TGCAGTGCTAGTATAGAGGCAGGGGGTAATTCACCCCTCCACTTT. This sequence encodes CSASIEAGGNSPLHF.

This clonotype occurred a few times. The CDR3 region has the DNA TGTGCCAGCGGAGATTGGCAGGGGGCGTACGAGCAGTACTTC. This sequence encodes CASGDWQGAYEQYF. The chain carries TRBV7-2 and TRBJ2-7; 8 bases match TRBD1. With 8 bases clipped from V and 4 bases from J, the junction kept 10 bases outside the gene matches. The CDR3 covers 14 residues. Germline-derived CDR1 and CDR2 are SGHTA and FQGNSA.

CDR3 DNA sequence: TGCGCCAGCAGCCAAGACAGGGCTAATAATTCACCCCTCCACTTT. Translating it yields CASSQDRANNSPLHF. This rearrangement joins TRBV4-3 to TRBJ1-6, with a tentative D call TRBD1 (5 bases). The CDR3 length is 15 residues. Per germline, CDR1 LGHNA and CDR2 YSLEER. Trimming took off 0 bases at V and 5 bases at J, with 8 bases between the two ends.

This clonotype turned up a few times. The J gene is TRBJ1-2, the V gene TRBV15; D not certain. Germline CDR1 is LNHNV and CDR2 is YYDKDF (reference sequence). This CDR3 spans 14 amino acids. Trimming shortened V by 1 base and J by 5 bases, and 11 bases separated the two germline ends. Written as DNA, the CDR3 is TGTGCCACCAGCAGAGCCAGCGTGGGGTATGGCTACACCTTC. The encoded protein is CATSRASVGYGYTF. Filled out from reference TRBV15 and TRBJ1-2, the complete variable domain reads DAMVIQNPRYQVTQFGKPVTLSCSQTLNHNVMYWYQQKSSQAPKLLFHYYDKDFNNEADTPDNFQSRRPNTSFCFLDIRSPGLGDTAMYLCATSRASVGYGYTFGSGTRLTVV.

This CDR3 reads CASSAQGAPPAFF. CDR3 DNA: TGTGCCAGCAGCGCTCAGGGAGCTCCCCCGGCTTTCTTT. The J gene is TRBJ1-1, the V gene TRBV9; tentatively, D is TRBD1 (5 bases). This CDR3 has 13 residues. The ends were cut back, 3 bases at V and 11 bases at J, with 17 bases in the middle. Germline loops: CDR1 SGDLS, CDR2 YYNGEE.

V is TRBV5-1 and J is TRBJ2-2, with TRBD2 matching over 8 bases. This CDR3 has 14 amino acids. CDR1 and CDR2 from the germline V gene are SGHRS and YFSETQ. J was trimmed by 10 bases and V by 1 base; bases with no gene match: 6. The DNA of the CDR3 is TGCGCCAGCAGCTTGAGGCTAGCGGGCGCGGAGCTGTTTTTT. It codes for CASSLRLAGAELFF.

The chain joins TRBV4-3 to TRBJ2-7; D might be TRBD2 (5 bases). Germline-derived CDR1 and CDR2 are LGHNA and YSLEER. The CDR3 loop spans 13 amino acids. Trimming left V 0 bases short and J 9 bases short, with 12 bases between. This chain's CDR3 is CASSQDSDSPQYF. CDR3 in DNA: TGCGCCAGCAGCCAAGACTCGGACTCTCCGCAGTACTTC.

This clonotype was seen more than once but under ten times. This sequence joins TRBV5-1 and TRBJ2-6; 9 nucleotides align to TRBD2. The CDR3 extends over 16 amino acids. J was trimmed by 2 bases and V by 5 bases; bases with no gene match: 5. Germline V CDR1 and CDR2: SGHRS, YFSETQ. CDR3 nucleotide sequence: TGCGCCAGCAGAACCCGCGGGGGGGCTGGGGCCAACGTCCTGACTTTC. Protein product: CASRTRGGAGANVLTF.

This clonotype was picked up a small number of times. The chain employs TRBV7-6 and TRBJ1-1, with TRBD1 as a possible D gene (5 bases). The CDR3 is made up of 15 amino acids. CDR1 and CDR2 from the germline V gene are SGHVS and FNYEAQ. V was cut by 4 bases and J by 5 bases, with 17 bases left in between. CDR3 amino acids: CASSSWGGDSTEAFF. The CDR3 bases are TGTGCCAGCAGCTCCTGGGGGGGGGATTCGACTGAAGCTTTCTTT.

This clonotype has a handful of counts. The junction departs from the called germline gene at one end, perhaps through a read error. The J gene is TRBJ2-7, the V gene TRBV5-1; 7 bases align to TRBD1. This CDR3 is 15 amino acids long. The germline V gene has CDR1 SGHRS and CDR2 YFSETQ. CDR3 coding DNA: TGCGCCAGCAGCGTCTCGGGACAGTCCTCCTCCGAGCAGTACTTC. It codes for CASSVSGQSSSEQYF. Combining the CDR3 with reference TRBV5-1 and TRBJ2-7 gives the whole variable domain KAGVTQTPRYLIKTRGQQVTLSCSPISGHRSVSWYQQTPGQGLQFLFEYFSETQRNKGNFPGRFSGRQFSNSRSEMNVSTLELGDSALYLCASSVSGQSSSEQYFGPGTRLTVT.

The genes are TRBV5-1 and TRBJ2-1; 12 bases match TRBD1. Germline CDR1 and CDR2: SGHRS and YFSETQ. The CDR3 extends over 16 amino acids. J lost 9 bases, V lost 0 bases, and 7 bases had no gene match. The DNA of the CDR3 is TGCGCCAGCAGCTTGGTATTAGGGACAGGGGGCAGTGAGCAGTTCTTC. It translates to CASSLVLGTGGSEQFF.